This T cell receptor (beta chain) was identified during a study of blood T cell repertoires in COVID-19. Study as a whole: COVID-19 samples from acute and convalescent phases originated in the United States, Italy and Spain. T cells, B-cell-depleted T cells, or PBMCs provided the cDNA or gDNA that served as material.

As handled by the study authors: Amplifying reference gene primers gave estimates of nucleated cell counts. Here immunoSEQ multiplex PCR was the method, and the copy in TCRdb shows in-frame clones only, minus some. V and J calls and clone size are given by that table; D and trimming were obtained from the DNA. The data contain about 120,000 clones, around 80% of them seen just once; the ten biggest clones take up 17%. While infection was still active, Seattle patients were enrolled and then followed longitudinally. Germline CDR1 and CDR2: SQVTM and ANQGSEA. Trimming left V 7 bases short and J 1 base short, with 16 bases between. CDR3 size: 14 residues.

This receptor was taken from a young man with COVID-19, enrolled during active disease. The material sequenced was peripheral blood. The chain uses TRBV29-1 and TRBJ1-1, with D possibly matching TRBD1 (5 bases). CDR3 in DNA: TGCAGCGCCCTGGCGGCAGGGAAGAACACTGAAGCTTTCTTT. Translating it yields CSALAAGKNTEAFF.